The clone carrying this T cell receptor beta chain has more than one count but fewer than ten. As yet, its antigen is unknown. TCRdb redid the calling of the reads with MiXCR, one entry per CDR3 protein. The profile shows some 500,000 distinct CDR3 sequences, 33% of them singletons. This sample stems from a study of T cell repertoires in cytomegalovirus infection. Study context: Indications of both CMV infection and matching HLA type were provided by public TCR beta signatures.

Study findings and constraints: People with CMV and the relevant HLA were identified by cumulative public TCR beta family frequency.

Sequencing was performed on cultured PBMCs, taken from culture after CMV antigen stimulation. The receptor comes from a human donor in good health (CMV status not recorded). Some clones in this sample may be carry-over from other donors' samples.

CDR3 protein: CASGDQETQYF. DNA for the CDR3: TGTGCCAGCGGGGACCAAGAGACCCAGTACTTC. The V and J genes are TRBV9 and TRBJ2-5; D is unresolved. The V end lost 7 bases, the J end lost 0 bases, and 4 bases lay between the germline ends. The germline CDR1 and CDR2 sequences are SGDLS and YYNGEE. CDR3 size: 11 residues.